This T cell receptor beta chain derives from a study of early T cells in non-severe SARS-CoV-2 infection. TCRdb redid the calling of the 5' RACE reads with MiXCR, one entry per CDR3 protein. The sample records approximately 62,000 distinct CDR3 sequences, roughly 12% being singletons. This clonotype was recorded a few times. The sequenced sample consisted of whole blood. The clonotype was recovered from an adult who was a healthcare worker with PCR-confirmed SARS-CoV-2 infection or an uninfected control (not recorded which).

The CDR3 nucleotides read TGCAGTGCTAGTATAGTAAAAGGGGGATCCTATAATTCACCCCTCCACTTT. As protein: CSASIVKGGSYNSPLHF. This rearrangement joins TRBV20-1 to TRBJ1-6, with D possibly matching TRBD1 (6 bases). The V gene's germline CDR1 is DFQATT and CDR2 SNEGSKA (reference sequence). V lost 3 bases, J lost 1 base, and 16 bases lay in between. The CDR3 spans 17 residues.